This T cell receptor beta chain stems from a study of blood T cell repertoires in COVID-19. About the research overall: The samples span acute and convalescent COVID-19 from the United States, Italy and Spain. From T cells, B-cell-depleted T cells, or PBMCs came the material, which was cDNA or gDNA.

Per the original data handling: Amplification from reference gene primers served as the basis for estimated nucleated cell counts. This table comes from immunoSEQ multiplex PCR, and its TCRdb copy is limited to in-frame clones, with some not included. Clone size and V and J calls were adopted from that table, with D and trimming inferred from the DNA. This table has around 200,000 clones, about 87% appearing once. The CDR3 spans 14 residues. The germline V gene encodes CDR1 LNHNV and CDR2 YYDKDF (reference sequence). Trimming pared 1 base from V and 4 bases from J, leaving 11 bases between. Sequenced material: peripheral blood. The chain has TRBV15 and TRBJ2-7; tentative D call: TRBD1 (6 bases). This sequence was found in a man aged 35 to 55 with active or convalescent COVID-19. Here the CDR3 DNA reads TGTGCCACCAGCAGAGGCGGACAGCTTTACGAGCAGTACTTC. It encodes CATSRGGQLYEQYF.